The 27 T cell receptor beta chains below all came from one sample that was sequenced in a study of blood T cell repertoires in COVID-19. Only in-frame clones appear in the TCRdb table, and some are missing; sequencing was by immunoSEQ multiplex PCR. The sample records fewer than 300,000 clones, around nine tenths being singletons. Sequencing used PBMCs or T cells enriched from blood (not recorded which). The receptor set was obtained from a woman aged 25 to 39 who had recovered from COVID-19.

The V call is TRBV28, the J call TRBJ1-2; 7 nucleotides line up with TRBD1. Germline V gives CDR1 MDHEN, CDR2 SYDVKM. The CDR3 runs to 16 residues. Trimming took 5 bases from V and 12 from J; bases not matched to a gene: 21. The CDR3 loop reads CASSPPDRSSYGYNTF. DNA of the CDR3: TGTGCCAGCAGTCCTCCGGACAGGAGTTCCTATGGCTACAACACCTTC.

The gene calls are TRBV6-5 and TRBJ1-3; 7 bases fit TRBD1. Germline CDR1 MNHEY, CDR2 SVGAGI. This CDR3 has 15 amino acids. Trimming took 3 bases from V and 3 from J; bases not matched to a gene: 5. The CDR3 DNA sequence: TGTGCCAGCAGTTATACCAGACAGGGTGGAAACACCATATATTTT. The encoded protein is CASSYTRQGGNTIYF.

The CDR3 region has the DNA TGTGCCATCAGTGAGTCAGGGAGAGAAAAGCAGCCCCAGCATTTT. Translating gives CAISESGREKQPQHF. The genes are TRBV10-3 and TRBJ1-5; D is unresolved. V was shortened by 0 bases and J by 7 bases, with 13 bases between the two germline ends. CDR3 length: 15 residues. Germline assignment: CDR1 ENHRY and CDR2 SYGVKD.

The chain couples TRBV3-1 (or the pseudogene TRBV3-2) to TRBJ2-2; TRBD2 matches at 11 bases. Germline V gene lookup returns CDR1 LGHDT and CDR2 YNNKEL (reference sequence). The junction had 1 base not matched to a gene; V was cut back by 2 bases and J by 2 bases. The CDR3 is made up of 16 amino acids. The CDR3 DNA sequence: TGTGCCAGCAGCCAACTAGCGGGAGGAAACACCGGGGAGCTGTTTTTT. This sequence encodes CASSQLAGGNTGELFF.

This CDR3 is CAWSVQGLQETQYF. The CDR3 DNA sequence: TGTGCCTGGAGTGTACAGGGGCTCCAAGAGACCCAGTACTTC. The rearrangement links TRBV30 to TRBJ2-5, with TRBD1 matching 7 bases. V trimming: 0 bases; J trimming: 1 base; junction bases outside the gene matches: 2. The CDR3 runs 14 residues. Germline CDR1 is GTSNPN and CDR2 is SVGIG (reference sequence).

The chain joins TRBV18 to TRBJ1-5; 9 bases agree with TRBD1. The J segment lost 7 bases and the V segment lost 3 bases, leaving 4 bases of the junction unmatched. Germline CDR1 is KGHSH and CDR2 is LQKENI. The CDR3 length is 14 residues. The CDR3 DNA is TGTGCCAGCTCACCCCGGACAGGGGAACAGCCCCAGCATTTT. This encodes CASSPRTGEQPQHF. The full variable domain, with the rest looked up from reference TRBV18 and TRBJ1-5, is NAGVMQNPRHLVRRRGQEARLRCSPMKGHSHVYWYRQLPEEGLKFMVYLQKENIIDESGMPKERFSAEFPKEGPSILRIQQVVRGDSAAYFCASSPRTGEQPQHFGDGTRLSIL.

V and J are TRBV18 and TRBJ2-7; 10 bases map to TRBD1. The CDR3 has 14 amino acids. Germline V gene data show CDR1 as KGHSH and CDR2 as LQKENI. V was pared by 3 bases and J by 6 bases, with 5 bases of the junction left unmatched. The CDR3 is CASSPGTGVREQYF. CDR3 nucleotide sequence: TGTGCCAGCTCACCCGGGACAGGGGTGCGCGAGCAGTACTTC.

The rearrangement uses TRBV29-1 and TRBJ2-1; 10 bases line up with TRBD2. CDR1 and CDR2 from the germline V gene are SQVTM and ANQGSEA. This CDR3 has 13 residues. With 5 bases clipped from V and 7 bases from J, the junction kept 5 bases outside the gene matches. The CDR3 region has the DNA TGCAGCGTTAGGCCTAGCGGGAGAAATGAGCAGTTCTTC. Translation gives CSVRPSGRNEQFF.

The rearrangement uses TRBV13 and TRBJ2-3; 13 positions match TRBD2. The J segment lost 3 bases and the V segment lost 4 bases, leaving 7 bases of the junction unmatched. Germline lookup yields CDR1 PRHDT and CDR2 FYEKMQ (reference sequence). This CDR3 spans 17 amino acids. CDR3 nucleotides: TGTGCCAGCAGCTCCCTCACGACTAGCGGGAGGACAGATACGCAGTATTTT. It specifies CASSSLTTSGRTDTQYF.

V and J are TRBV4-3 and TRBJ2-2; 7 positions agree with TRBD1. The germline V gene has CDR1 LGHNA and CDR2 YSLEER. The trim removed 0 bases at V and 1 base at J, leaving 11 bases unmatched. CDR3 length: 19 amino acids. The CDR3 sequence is CASSQDRDSFPGNTGELFF. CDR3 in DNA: TGCGCCAGCAGCCAAGACCGGGACAGCTTCCCAGGGAACACCGGGGAGCTGTTTTTT.

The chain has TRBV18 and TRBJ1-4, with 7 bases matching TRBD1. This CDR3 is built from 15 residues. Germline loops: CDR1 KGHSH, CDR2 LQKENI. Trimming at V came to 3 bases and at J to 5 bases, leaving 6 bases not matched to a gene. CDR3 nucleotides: TGTGCCAGCTCACCCGCGACAGGGTGGAATGAAAAACTGTTTTTT. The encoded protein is CASSPATGWNEKLFF.

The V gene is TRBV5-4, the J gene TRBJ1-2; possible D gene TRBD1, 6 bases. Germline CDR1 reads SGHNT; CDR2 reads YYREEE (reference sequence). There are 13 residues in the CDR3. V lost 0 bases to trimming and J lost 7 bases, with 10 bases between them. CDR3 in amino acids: CASSLEQGSGYTF. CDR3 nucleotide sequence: TGTGCCAGCAGCTTGGAACAGGGCAGTGGCTACACCTTC.

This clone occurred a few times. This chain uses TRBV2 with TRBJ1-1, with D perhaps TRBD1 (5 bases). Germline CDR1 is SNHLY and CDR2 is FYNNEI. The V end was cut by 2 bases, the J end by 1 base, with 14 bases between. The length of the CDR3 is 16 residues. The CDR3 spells CASSEFGGAGNTEAFF. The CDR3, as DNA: TGTGCCAGCAGTGAATTTGGGGGAGCGGGGAACACTGAAGCTTTCTTT.

The CDR3 nucleotides read TGTGCCAGCAACCTCGGCACTGAAGCTTTCTTT. Its translation is CASNLGTEAFF. V usage is TRBV28 and J usage is TRBJ1-1; no reliable D call. The CDR3 loop spans 11 amino acids. With 7 bases removed from V and 4 bases from J, the gap between germline ends came to 7 bases. CDR1 and CDR2 (germline): MDHEN, SYDVKM.

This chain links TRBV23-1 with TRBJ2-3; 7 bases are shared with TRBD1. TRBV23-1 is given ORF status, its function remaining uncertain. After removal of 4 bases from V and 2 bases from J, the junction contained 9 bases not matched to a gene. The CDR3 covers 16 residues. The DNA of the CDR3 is TGCGCCAGCAGTCCACCCCGGGACAGTTACACAGATACGCAGTATTTT. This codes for CASSPPRDSYTDTQYF.

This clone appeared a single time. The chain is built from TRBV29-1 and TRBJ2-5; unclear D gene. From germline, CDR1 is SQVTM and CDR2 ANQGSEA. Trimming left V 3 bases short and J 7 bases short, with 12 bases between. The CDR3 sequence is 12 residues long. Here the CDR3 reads CSVEYSSGTQYF. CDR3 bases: TGCAGCGTTGAGTACAGTTCCGGGACCCAGTACTTC.

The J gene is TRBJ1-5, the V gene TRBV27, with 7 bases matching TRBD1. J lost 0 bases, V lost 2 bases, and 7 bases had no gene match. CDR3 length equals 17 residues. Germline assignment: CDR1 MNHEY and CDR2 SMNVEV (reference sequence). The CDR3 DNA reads TGTGCCAGCAGTTTAAGGGGGGACAGCTATAGCAATCAGCCCCAGCATTTT. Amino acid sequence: CASSLRGDSYSNQPQHF.

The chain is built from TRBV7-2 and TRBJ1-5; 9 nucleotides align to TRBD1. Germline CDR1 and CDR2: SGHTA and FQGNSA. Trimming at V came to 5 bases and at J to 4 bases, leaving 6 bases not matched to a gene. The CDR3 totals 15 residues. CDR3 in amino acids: CASSPGQGKNQPQHF. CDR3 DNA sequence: TGTGCCAGCAGCCCCGGACAGGGGAAGAATCAGCCCCAGCATTTT.

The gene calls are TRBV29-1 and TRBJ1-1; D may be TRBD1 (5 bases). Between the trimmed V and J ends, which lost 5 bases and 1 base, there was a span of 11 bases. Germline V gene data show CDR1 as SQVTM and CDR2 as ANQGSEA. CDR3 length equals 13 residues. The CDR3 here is CSVMGGSNTEAFF. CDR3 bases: TGCAGCGTTATGGGGGGATCGAACACTGAAGCTTTCTTT.

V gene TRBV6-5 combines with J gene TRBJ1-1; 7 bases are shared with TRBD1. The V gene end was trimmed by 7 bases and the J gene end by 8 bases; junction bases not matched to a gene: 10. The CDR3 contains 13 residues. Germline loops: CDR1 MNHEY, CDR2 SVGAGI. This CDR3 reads CASTQLQGKEAFF. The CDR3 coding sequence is TGTGCCAGCACCCAGCTACAGGGGAAGGAAGCTTTCTTT.

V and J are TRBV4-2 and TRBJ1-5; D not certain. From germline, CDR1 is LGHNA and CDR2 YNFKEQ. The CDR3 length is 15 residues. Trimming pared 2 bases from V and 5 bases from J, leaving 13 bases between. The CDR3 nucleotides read TGTGCCAGCAGCCAACTGGCCACCCCCGATCAGCCCCAGCATTTT. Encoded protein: CASSQLATPDQPQHF.

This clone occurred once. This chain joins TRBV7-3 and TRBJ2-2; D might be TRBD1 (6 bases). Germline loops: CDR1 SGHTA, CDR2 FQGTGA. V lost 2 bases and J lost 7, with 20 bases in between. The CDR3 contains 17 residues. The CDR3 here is CASSLGALAGEYGELFF. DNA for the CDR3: TGTGCCAGCAGCTTAGGGGCTTTGGCAGGGGAATACGGGGAGCTGTTTTTT.

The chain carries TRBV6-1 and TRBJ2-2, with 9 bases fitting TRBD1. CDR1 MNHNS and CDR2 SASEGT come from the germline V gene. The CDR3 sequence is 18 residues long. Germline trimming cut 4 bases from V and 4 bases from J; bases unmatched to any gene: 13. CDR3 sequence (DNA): TGTGCCAGCAGTGGCCGATTTTCCGGGACAGGGTCCACCGGGGAGCTGTTTTTT. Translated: CASSGRFSGTGSTGELFF.

CDR3 DNA sequence: TGTGCCTGGAGACTGGGCCAAACTGAAGCTTTCTTT. Residues: CAWRLGQTEAFF. This chain connects TRBV30 to TRBJ1-1; the D is unclear. V shed 3 bases and J shed 5 bases, with 10 bases lying between them. The CDR3 runs 12 residues. Germline V gives CDR1 GTSNPN, CDR2 SVGIG (reference sequence).

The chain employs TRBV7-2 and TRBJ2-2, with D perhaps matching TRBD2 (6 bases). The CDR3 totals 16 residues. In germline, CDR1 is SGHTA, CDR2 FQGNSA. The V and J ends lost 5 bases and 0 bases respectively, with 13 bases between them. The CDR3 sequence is CASSPWGGPNTGELFF. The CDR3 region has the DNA TGTGCCAGCAGCCCATGGGGAGGTCCGAACACCGGGGAGCTGTTTTTT.

The CDR3, as DNA: TGTGCCAGCAGTGGACTAGCGGGAGGCGAGCAGTTCTTC. Its translation is CASSGLAGGEQFF. The chain links TRBV25-1 to TRBJ2-1; 13 nucleotides agree with TRBD2. V lost 4 bases and J lost 10; bases outside the gene matches: 1. The CDR3 extends over 13 amino acids. From germline, CDR1 is MGHDK and CDR2 SYGVNS.

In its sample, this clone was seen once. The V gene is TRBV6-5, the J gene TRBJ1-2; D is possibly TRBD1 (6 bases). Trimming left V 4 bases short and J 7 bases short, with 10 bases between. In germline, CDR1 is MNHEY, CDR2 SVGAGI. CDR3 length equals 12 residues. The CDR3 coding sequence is TGTGCCAGCAGTTTTGGGGGCGGTGGCTACACCTTC. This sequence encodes CASSFGGGGYTF.